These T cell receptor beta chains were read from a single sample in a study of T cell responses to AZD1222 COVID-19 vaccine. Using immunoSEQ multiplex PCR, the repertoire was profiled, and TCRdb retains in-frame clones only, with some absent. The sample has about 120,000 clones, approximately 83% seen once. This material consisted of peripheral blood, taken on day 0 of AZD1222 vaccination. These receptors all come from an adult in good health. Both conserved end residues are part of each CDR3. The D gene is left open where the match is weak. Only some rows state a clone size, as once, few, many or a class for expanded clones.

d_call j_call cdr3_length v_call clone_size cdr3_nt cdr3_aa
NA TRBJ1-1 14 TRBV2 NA TGTGCCAGCAGTGACGGGGGGCTGAACACTGAAGCTTTCTTT CASSDGGLNTEAFF
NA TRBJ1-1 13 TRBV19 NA TGTGCCAGTAGTATCAGGGAGAACACTGAAGCTTTCTTT CASSIRENTEAFF
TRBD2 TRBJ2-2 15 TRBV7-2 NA TGTGCCAGCAGCTTAGTTAGCGGGGGGGCCGGGGAGCTGTTTTTT CASSLVSGGAGELFF
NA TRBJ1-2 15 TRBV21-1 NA TGTGCCAGCAGCAAATCTGGGGCGGTCCGATGCGGCTACACCTTC CASSKSGAVRCGYTF
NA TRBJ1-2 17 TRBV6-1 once TGTGCCAGCAGGGAACCGGGACCCTCACCTGGAAGCTATGGCTACACCTTC CASREPGPSPGSYGYTF
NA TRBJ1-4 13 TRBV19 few TGTGCCAGTAAAAGGACGGTGAATGAAAAACTGTTTTTT CASKRTVNEKLFF
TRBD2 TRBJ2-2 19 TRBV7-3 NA TGTGCCAGCAGCTTATTTCCTAGCGGGAGATCTGAGAACACCGGGGAGCTGTTTTTT CASSLFPSGRSENTGELFF
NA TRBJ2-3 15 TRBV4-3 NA TGCGCCAGCAGCAAAACTCTGCAAAACACAGATACGCAGTATTTT CASSKTLQNTDTQYF
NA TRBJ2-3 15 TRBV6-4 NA TGTGCCAGCAGAAGTGGGGGTACGGCCACAGATACGCAGTATTTT CASRSGGTATDTQYF
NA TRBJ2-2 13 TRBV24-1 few TGTGCCACCTACGGGTCGAACACCGGGGAGCTGTTTTTT CATYGSNTGELFF
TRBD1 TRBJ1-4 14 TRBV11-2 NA TGTGCCAGCAGCTACGGACAGGGAAATGAAAAACTGTTTTTT CASSYGQGNEKLFF
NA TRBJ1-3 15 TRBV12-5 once TGTGCTAGTGAAGCTCAACAGGGAAGAAGGAACACCATATATTTT CASEAQQGRRNTIYF
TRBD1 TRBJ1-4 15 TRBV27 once TGTGCCAGCAGTTCGACAGGGGGGACGGATGAAAAACTGTTTTTT CASSSTGGTDEKLFF